Below, 14 T cell receptor beta chains from the same sample are listed, as sequenced in a study of beta chain features in type 1 diabetes. The isolated RNA, all of it, was reverse transcribed, so expressed TCRB transcripts were what got sequenced. Sequencing was performed with immunoSEQ multiplex PCR; in TCRdb, only in-frame clones are kept and a portion is missing. The table has about 900,000 clones, 15% to 20% seen once; the top ten hold 0.023%. The material sequenced was naive CD4+ T cells from blood. The source of these receptors is a woman aged 18-29 years in good health.

This clone was found a few times. The chain combines TRBV7-2 with TRBJ2-1; tentative D call: TRBD2 (6 bases). The germline CDR1 and CDR2 sequences are SGHTA and FQGNSA. The V end was cut by 1 base, the J end by 12 bases, with 10 bases between. This CDR3 has 12 amino acids. This CDR3 is CASSLGGLGQFF. CDR3 bases: TGTGCCAGCAGCTTAGGGGGACTGGGGCAGTTCTTC.

Details on this clone: Other DNA sequences in the sample encode the same CDR3. The V call is TRBV19, the J call TRBJ2-1, with D perhaps TRBD1 (5 bases). The CDR3 contains 15 residues. In germline, CDR1 is LNHDA, CDR2 SQIVND (reference sequence). The V and J ends lost 3 bases and 0 bases respectively, with 9 bases between them. CDR3 sequence reads: CASSITGSSYNEQFF. The CDR3 DNA reads as TGTGCCAGTAGTATTACAGGAAGCTCCTACAATGAGCAGTTCTTC.

In this sample, this clone turned up a few times. The chain has TRBV9 and TRBJ2-1; TRBD2 agrees at 8 bases. The V segment lost 2 bases and the J segment 5 bases; nucleotides outside the gene matches: 3. The CDR3 runs to 14 residues. In germline, CDR1 is SGDLS, CDR2 YYNGEE. CDR3 DNA: TGTGCCAGCAGCGTCCAAGCGGGAGACAATGAGCAGTTCTTC. Translating gives CASSVQAGDNEQFF.

This clone was counted a few times. The chain couples TRBV18 to TRBJ1-2; 7 positions agree with TRBD1. The CDR3 contains 14 residues. The V and J ends lost 3 bases and 2 bases, in that order; junction bases with no gene match: 3. Germline V CDR1 and CDR2: KGHSH, LQKENI. CDR3 region: CASSPSQGNYGYTF. The CDR3 region has the DNA TGTGCCAGCTCACCCTCACAGGGGAACTATGGCTACACCTTC.

This clone has a handful of counts. The rearrangement joins TRBV7-2 to TRBJ2-2; D is possibly TRBD2 (5 bases). There are 16 residues in the CDR3. V was shortened by 1 base and J by 4 bases, with 13 bases between the two germline ends. Germline V gene data show CDR1 as SGHTA and CDR2 as FQGNSA. The DNA for the CDR3 is TGTGCCAGCAGCTTAGAACCGGGATGGGGCACCGGGGAGCTGTTTTTT. This codes for CASSLEPGWGTGELFF.

The chain is built from TRBV28 and TRBJ1-2; D is unresolved. Looked up from germline, CDR1 is MDHEN and CDR2 is SYDVKM. The length of the CDR3 is 15 residues. Trimming cost V 8 bases and J 5 bases, with 21 bases left between them. CDR3: CASAIGSRTYYGYTF. The CDR3 DNA reads as TGTGCCAGCGCCATAGGAAGCCGGACCTATTATGGCTACACCTTC.

V gene TRBV18 combines with J gene TRBJ2-2, with 8 nucleotides matching TRBD1. The length of the CDR3 is 16 residues. The germline V gene encodes CDR1 KGHSH and CDR2 LQKENI. The V and J ends lost 1 base and 4 bases, in that order; junction bases with no gene match: 5. The CDR3 is CASSPQRDRLTGELFF. DNA of the CDR3: TGTGCCAGCTCACCACAGAGGGACAGGCTCACCGGGGAGCTGTTTTTT.

The CDR3 spells CASSQDMGSNTGELFF. The CDR3 region has the DNA TGCGCCAGCAGCCAAGATATGGGCTCTAACACCGGGGAGCTGTTTTTT. The J gene is TRBJ2-2, the V gene TRBV4-3; D remains ambiguous. The CDR3 length is 16 residues. V was pared by 0 bases and J by 2 bases, with 10 bases between. CDR1 and CDR2 (germline): LGHNA, YSLEER.

V is TRBV19 and J is TRBJ2-2, with D possibly being TRBD1 or TRBD2 (6 bases each). This CDR3 region has 12 residues. From germline, CDR1 is LNHDA and CDR2 SQIVND (reference sequence). Trimming took off 10 bases at V and 8 bases at J, with 14 bases between the two ends. The CDR3 coding sequence is TGTGCCACCACAGGGAGGAGTGGGGAGCTGTTTTTT. Translation gives CATTGRSGELFF.

This clone turned up a few times. V usage is TRBV7-2 and J usage is TRBJ1-2, with 9 bases identical to TRBD1. The ends lost 2 bases at V and 4 bases at J; junction bases unmatched: 11. CDR3 length equals 17 residues. CDR1 is SGHTA, CDR2 FQGNSA, per germline. CDR3 DNA sequence: TGTGCCAGCAGCTTAAAGGGACAGGGTGGTAGGTCCTATGGCTACACCTTC. It yields the protein CASSLKGQGGRSYGYTF.

The V gene is TRBV9, the J gene TRBJ1-5; 10 bases match TRBD1. V lost 5 bases to trimming and J lost 3 bases; unmatched junction nucleotides: 2. CDR1 SGDLS and CDR2 YYNGEE come from the germline V gene. This CDR3 spans 14 amino acids. CDR3 amino acids: CASRGTGANQPQHF. The CDR3 region has the DNA TGTGCCAGCAGGGGGACAGGGGCCAATCAGCCCCAGCATTTT.

This rearrangement joins TRBV5-6 to TRBJ1-5; D unclear. V was cut by 1 base and J by 4 bases, with 12 bases left in between. This CDR3 has 15 residues. CDR1 is SGHDT, CDR2 YYEEEE, per germline. The CDR3, as DNA: TGTGCCAGCAGCTTGAGAGGACGCAGAAATCAGCCCCAGCATTTT. This translates into CASSLRGRRNQPQHF.

This chain connects TRBV11-1 to TRBJ2-3, with 7 bases fitting TRBD2. Germline trimming cut 5 bases from V and 3 bases from J; bases unmatched to any gene: 11. This CDR3 is built from 16 residues. Germline CDR1 and CDR2: SGHAT and FQDESV (reference sequence). The CDR3 sequence: CASSQRQGGRTDTQYF. CDR3 DNA: TGTGCCAGCAGCCAGAGGCAGGGCGGGAGAACAGATACGCAGTATTTT. Full variable domain (missing parts from reference TRBV11-1 and TRBJ2-3): EAEVAQSPRYKITEKSQAVAFWCDPISGHATLYWYRQILGQGPELLVQFQDESVVDDSQLPKDRFSAERLKGVDSTLKIQPAELGDSAMYLCASSQRQGGRTDTQYFGPGTRLTVL.

The chain couples TRBV28 to TRBJ2-7; tentative D call: TRBD1 (6 bases). CDR3 size: 14 residues. The V gene's germline CDR1 is MDHEN and CDR2 SYDVKM. The CDR3 sequence: CGSGADSKLYEQYF. The DNA for the CDR3 is TGTGGTTCAGGGGCCGATAGCAAACTATACGAGCAGTACTTC.